These 25 T cell receptor beta chains were sequenced from one sample in a study of blood T cell repertoires in COVID-19. Repertoires were generated with immunoSEQ multiplex PCR, while TCRdb's copy carries only in-frame clones and drops some. The table includes a few hundred thousand clones, around nine tenths detected once. Material: peripheral blood. The receptor set was obtained from a man aged 40-50 years who had recovered from COVID-19.

V usage is TRBV10-1 and J usage is TRBJ2-7; perhaps TRBD2 as D (6 bases). V was shortened by 8 bases and J by 6 bases, with 14 bases between the two germline ends. Germline loops: CDR1 WNHNN, CDR2 SYGVQD (reference sequence). This CDR3 is built from 12 residues. CDR3 sequence reads: CASGGQGGEQYF. The CDR3, as DNA: TGCGCCAGCGGAGGTCAGGGAGGCGAGCAGTACTTC.

Only one count was recorded for this clone. The chain uses TRBV5-1 and TRBJ1-1; D is perhaps TRBD1 (5 bases). Deletions cut 0 bases from V and 11 bases from J, with 14 bases between. The CDR3 spans 13 residues. Looked up from germline, CDR1 is SGHRS and CDR2 is YFSETQ. CDR3 coding DNA: TGCGCCAGCAGCTTGGAAAACAAGGGGAAGGCTTTCTTT. Translated: CASSLENKGKAFF.

The V call is TRBV27, the J call TRBJ2-2; TRBD2 agrees at 11 bases. V gave up 3 bases and J gave up 5 bases; unmatched junction bases: 5. Germline V gene lookup returns CDR1 MNHEY and CDR2 SMNVEV (reference sequence). The length of the CDR3 is 16 residues. This CDR3 is CASSLRLAGRTGELFF. The DNA of the CDR3 is TGTGCCAGCAGTTTGCGACTAGCGGGACGAACCGGGGAGCTGTTTTTT.

This clone was observed a single time. The chain couples TRBV18 to TRBJ2-3; 8 nucleotides align to TRBD1. CDR1 and CDR2 from the germline V gene are KGHSH and LQKENI. J gave up 2 bases and V 3 bases, and 4 bases lay outside the gene matches. The CDR3 loop spans 15 amino acids. DNA for the CDR3: TGTGCCAGCTCACCCCGACAGGGGATCACAGATACGCAGTATTTT. This gives the protein CASSPRQGITDTQYF. Supplemented by reference TRBV18 and TRBJ2-3, the full variable domain reads NAGVMQNPRHLVRRRGQEARLRCSPMKGHSHVYWYRQLPEEGLKFMVYLQKENIIDESGMPKERFSAEFPKEGPSILRIQQVVRGDSAAYFCASSPRQGITDTQYFGPGTRLTVL.

The chain carries TRBV5-1 and TRBJ2-5; 9 bases fit TRBD2. Germline values: CDR1 SGHRS, CDR2 YFSETQ. The CDR3 spans 13 residues. V lost 8 bases and J lost 5; bases outside the gene matches: 7. Here the CDR3 DNA reads TGCGCCAGTCGACTGACTAGCGGCGAGACCCAGTACTTC. It translates to CASRLTSGETQYF.

This rearrangement joins TRBV5-4 to TRBJ2-2, with D perhaps matching TRBD2 (5 bases). Trimming removed 9 bases from V and 2 bases from J, with 17 bases in between. In germline, CDR1 is SGHNT, CDR2 YYREEE (reference sequence). The CDR3 totals 15 residues. CDR3: CATYRMRANTGELFF. DNA of the CDR3: TGTGCCACCTACAGAATGCGGGCTAACACCGGGGAGCTGTTTTTT.

The rearrangement joins TRBV19 to TRBJ2-6; no firm D call. Looked up from germline, CDR1 is LNHDA and CDR2 is SQIVND (reference sequence). The CDR3 is 15 amino acids. V was trimmed by 5 bases and J by 1 base, leaving 9 bases between them. Here the CDR3 reads CASSLRGSGANVLTF. CDR3 DNA sequence: TGTGCCAGTAGTCTCCGAGGTTCTGGGGCCAACGTCCTGACTTTC.

V is TRBV27 and J is TRBJ2-7; D is uncertain. Germline CDR1 reads MNHEY; CDR2 reads SMNVEV (reference sequence). The germline V and J ends were trimmed by 0 bases and 3 bases, with 9 bases remaining between them. The CDR3 covers 14 residues. The CDR3 region has the DNA TGTGCCAGCAGTTTATCTAGGAACAGCTACGAGCAGTACTTC. The encoded protein is CASSLSRNSYEQYF.

J is TRBJ1-2 and V is TRBV19; tentative D call: TRBD1 (5 bases). The V and J ends lost 5 bases and 4 bases respectively, with 20 bases between them. The CDR3 extends over 16 amino acids. CDR1 and CDR2 (germline): LNHDA, SQIVND (reference sequence). The CDR3 DNA follows: TGTGCCAGTAGTGGCCAGGGCAGGGCTTTGGGCTATGGCTACACCTTC. It yields the protein CASSGQGRALGYGYTF.

CDR3: CASSREGDQPQHF. The DNA of the CDR3 is TGTGCCAGCAGCCGGGAGGGGGATCAGCCCCAGCATTTT. The chain carries TRBV7-9 and TRBJ1-5; the D gene is possibly TRBD1 (6 bases). The CDR3 consists of 13 residues. Germline V gene lookup returns CDR1 SEHNR and CDR2 FQNEAQ (reference sequence). V was trimmed by 5 bases and J by 5 bases, leaving 10 bases between them.

The chain carries TRBV21-1 and TRBJ2-1; the DNA was not compared with TRBD2, the D call given in the table. TRBV21-1 constitutes a pseudogene. The CDR3 has 16 residues. CDR3 sequence (DNA): TGTGCCAGCAAAAGCCACATAGCGGGGGGGCTCCATGAGCAGTTCTTC. Residues: CASKSHIAGGLHEQFF.

The chain has TRBV7-9 and TRBJ2-7; D might be TRBD2 (5 bases). CDR3 size: 12 residues. The V end lost 4 bases, the J end lost 6 bases, and 10 bases lay between the germline ends. The V gene's germline CDR1 is SEHNR and CDR2 FQNEAQ (reference sequence). This chain's CDR3 is CASSSLDTEQYF. The CDR3 DNA follows: TGTGCCAGCAGCTCACTAGATACCGAGCAGTACTTC.

The rearrangement links TRBV16 to TRBJ1-1, with 10 bases fitting TRBD1. Unmatched junction bases numbered 9, after V lost 4 bases and J lost 1 base. Germline CDR1 KGHSY, CDR2 FQNENV. The CDR3 length is 17 residues. The CDR3 DNA reads TGTGCCAGCAGCCGCCCCCGGGACAGGGGTTCGAACACTGAAGCTTTCTTT. This encodes CASSRPRDRGSNTEAFF.

The CDR3: CASTTGSMYYGYTF. CDR3 DNA sequence: TGTGCCAGTACTACAGGTTCAATGTACTATGGCTACACCTTC. The rearrangement uses TRBV19 and TRBJ1-2, with a possible D match to TRBD1 (5 bases). The CDR3 is 14 residues long. Trimming cost V 7 bases and J 3 bases, with 15 bases left between them. Germline loops: CDR1 LNHDA, CDR2 SQIVND (reference sequence). The complete variable domain, with remaining parts taken from reference TRBV19 and TRBJ1-2, reads DGGITQSPKYLFRKEGQNVTLSCEQNLNHDAMYWYRQDPGQGLRLIYYSQIVNDFQKGDIAEGYSVSREKKESFPLTVTSAQKNPTAFYLCASTTGSMYYGYTFGSGTRLTVV.

This clone was detected only once. The chain combines TRBV10-1 with TRBJ2-1; 9 bases agree with TRBD1. V lost 8 bases to trimming and J lost 12 bases; unmatched junction nucleotides: 11. CDR3 size: 13 residues. CDR1 and CDR2 from the germline V gene are WNHNN and SYGVQD (reference sequence). The CDR3 sequence is CASQPTDRGLQFF. The CDR3 DNA sequence: TGCGCCAGCCAACCGACTGACAGGGGGTTGCAGTTCTTC.

The chain joins TRBV3-1 (or the pseudogene TRBV3-2) to TRBJ2-5; 7 bases match TRBD1. V trimming: 1 base; J trimming: 5 bases; junction bases outside the gene matches: 4. CDR3 length equals 14 residues. CDR1 LGHDT and CDR2 YNNKEL come from the germline V gene (reference sequence). The CDR3 is CASSQGGGEETQYF. The CDR3 DNA sequence: TGTGCCAGCAGCCAAGGAGGGGGCGAGGAGACCCAGTACTTC.

V and J are TRBV4-2 and TRBJ2-7; D gene ambiguous. Germline-derived CDR1 and CDR2 are LGHNA and YNFKEQ. The V end lost 0 bases, the J end lost 4 bases, and 7 bases lay between the germline ends. The CDR3 length is 13 residues. The CDR3 reads CASSQDPLYEQYF. Here the CDR3 DNA reads TGTGCCAGCAGCCAAGATCCCTTATACGAGCAGTACTTC.

The rearrangement joins TRBV30 to TRBJ2-7; maybe TRBD2 (6 bases). The CDR3 consists of 15 residues. The V end was cut by 6 bases, the J end by 1 base, with 19 bases between. Germline V gene lookup returns CDR1 GTSNPN and CDR2 SVGIG (reference sequence). The CDR3 is CACKNGGAYSYEQYF. CDR3 nucleotides: TGTGCCTGTAAAAACGGGGGTGCCTATTCCTACGAGCAGTACTTC.

J is TRBJ2-7 and V is TRBV5-1, with 8 bases lining up with TRBD2. The CDR3 runs to 15 residues. CDR1 and CDR2 (germline): SGHRS, YFSETQ. After removal of 4 bases from V and 4 bases from J, the junction contained 10 bases not matched to a gene. The CDR3 sequence: CASSPSGRGLYEQYF. The DNA of the CDR3 is TGCGCCAGCAGCCCGAGCGGGAGAGGGTTGTACGAGCAGTACTTC.

This rearrangement joins TRBV4-1 to TRBJ2-3; D is possibly TRBD1 (5 bases). V lost 4 bases and J lost 2, with 13 bases in between. The CDR3 runs 15 residues. Germline CDR1 and CDR2: MGHRA and YSYEKL. The CDR3 nucleotides are TGCGCCAGCAGCCTAAAAGGGGTAGCCACAGATACGCAGTATTTT. Translated: CASSLKGVATDTQYF.

The chain couples TRBV6-2 or TRBV6-3 to TRBJ2-7; possibly TRBD2 for D (6 bases). Trimming shortened V by 0 bases and J by 3 bases, and 12 bases separated the two germline ends. Germline lookup yields CDR1 MNHEY and CDR2 SVGEGT. The CDR3 is 15 amino acids. The DNA for the CDR3 is TGTGCCAGCAGTTACTCGAAGGGACTTCTCTACGAGCAGTACTTC. The encoded protein is CASSYSKGLLYEQYF.

The rearrangement uses TRBV27 and TRBJ1-5; D not certain. The germline V gene encodes CDR1 MNHEY and CDR2 SMNVEV (reference sequence). V lost 6 bases and J lost 2, with 17 bases in between. This CDR3 has 16 residues. CDR3 region: CASRTRLAAGNQPQHF. The CDR3 DNA sequence: TGTGCCAGCAGGACGCGGTTGGCTGCGGGCAATCAGCCCCAGCATTTT.

This clone was recorded only once. This sample also contains other DNA sequences that code for the same CDR3. The chain carries TRBV6-2 or TRBV6-3 and TRBJ1-2; a weak D match, TRBD1 (5 bases). Germline loops: CDR1 MNHEY, CDR2 SVGEGT. With 0 bases removed from V and 4 bases from J, the gap between germline ends came to 9 bases. This CDR3 comprises 14 residues. CDR3 bases: TGTGCCAGCAGTTACTCCTCGGGGGGCTATGGCTACACCTTC. Protein: CASSYSSGGYGYTF.

The genes are TRBV5-6 and TRBJ1-2, with 9 bases aligning to TRBD1. The germline gives CDR1 SGHDT, CDR2 YYEEEE. J lost 4 bases, V lost 4 bases, and 8 bases had no gene match. CDR3 length: 15 amino acids. In DNA, the CDR3 is TGTGCCAGCAGCCAGCTCACAGGGGGCGGCTATGGCTACACCTTC. This gives the protein CASSQLTGGGYGYTF.

Only one count was recorded for this clone. The genes are TRBV6-1 and TRBJ2-4, with TRBD2 matching over 9 bases. From germline, CDR1 is MNHNS and CDR2 SASEGT. There are 17 residues in the CDR3. J gave up 0 bases and V 3 bases, and 6 bases lay outside the gene matches. CDR3 DNA sequence: TGTGCCAGCAGTGACACCTCTAGCGGGATAGCCAAAAACATTCAGTACTTC. Protein: CASSDTSSGIAKNIQYF.